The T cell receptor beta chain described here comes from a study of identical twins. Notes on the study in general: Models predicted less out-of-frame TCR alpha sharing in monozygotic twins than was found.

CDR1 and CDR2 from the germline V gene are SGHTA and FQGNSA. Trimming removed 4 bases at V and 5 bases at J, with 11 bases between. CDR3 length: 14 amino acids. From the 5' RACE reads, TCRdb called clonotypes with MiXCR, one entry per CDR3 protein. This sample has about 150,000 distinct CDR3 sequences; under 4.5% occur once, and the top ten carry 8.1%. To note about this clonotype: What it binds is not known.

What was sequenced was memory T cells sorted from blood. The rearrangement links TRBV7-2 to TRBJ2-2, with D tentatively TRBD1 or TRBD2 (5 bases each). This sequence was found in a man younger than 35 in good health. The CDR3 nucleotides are TGTGCCAGCAGCTATACCGAGGGGACCGGGGAGCTGTTTTTT. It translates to CASSYTEGTGELFF.